These 16 T cell receptor beta chains were all obtained from the same sample, sequenced in a study of blood T cell repertoires in COVID-19. Here immunoSEQ multiplex PCR was the method, and the copy in TCRdb shows in-frame clones only, minus some. The sample consists of some 150,000 clones, approximately 80% of them appearing once. The sequencing sample was made of peripheral blood. Receptors were obtained from a human donor in a cohort sampled during active COVID-19.

The chain employs TRBV27 and TRBJ1-1; no clear D. This CDR3 is built from 13 residues. The germline gives CDR1 MNHEY, CDR2 SMNVEV (reference sequence). Trimming took off 3 bases at V and 4 bases at J, with 9 bases between the two ends. The CDR3 sequence is CASSLRPSTEAFF. CDR3 sequence (DNA): TGTGCCAGCAGTTTGAGGCCCTCCACTGAAGCTTTCTTT.

This sequence joins TRBV5-5 and TRBJ1-3; D call uncertain. Germline CDR1 SGHKS, CDR2 YYEKEE (reference sequence). The CDR3 is 14 residues long. V was cut by 4 bases and J by 4 bases, with 12 bases left in between. CDR3 DNA: TGTGCCAGCAGCCCCCCCGGGGTGGGAAACACCATATATTTT. Translated, it gives CASSPPGVGNTIYF. Full variable domain (outside the CDR3, taken from reference TRBV5-5 and TRBJ1-3): DAGVTQSPTHLIKTRGQQVTLRCSPISGHKSVSWYQQVLGQGPQFIFQYYEKEERGRGNFPDRFSARQFPNYSSELNVNALLLGDSALYLCASSPPGVGNTIYFGEGSWLTVV.

The CDR3 DNA reads TGTGCCAGCAGTGAGGTGGGGGCGGGCTACACCTTC. Its protein is CASSEVGAGYTF. This rearrangement joins TRBV2 to TRBJ1-2; a possible D gene is TRBD1 (6 bases). The V end lost 3 bases, the J end lost 8 bases, and 10 bases lay between the germline ends. CDR1 and CDR2 (germline): SNHLY, FYNNEI. The CDR3 has 12 residues.

This chain links TRBV12-3 or TRBV12-4 with TRBJ1-2; D is undetermined. V was clipped by 4 bases and J by 2 bases, with 8 bases between them. CDR3 length: 13 residues. For the CDR3, the DNA is TGTGCCAGCAGTTCCCCGGGGAACTATGGCTACACCTTC. Its protein is CASSSPGNYGYTF.

The CDR3 spells CASSLYGDSDNEQFF. The CDR3 DNA reads as TGTGCCAGCAGCTTATACGGGGACAGCGACAATGAGCAGTTCTTC. This rearrangement joins TRBV11-3 to TRBJ2-1; 7 nucleotides line up with TRBD1. The V and J ends lost 2 bases and 5 bases, in that order; junction bases with no gene match: 6. CDR1 is SGHNT, CDR2 YENEEA, per germline. The CDR3 spans 15 residues.

J is TRBJ2-3 and V is TRBV6-5; a possible D gene is TRBD1 (6 bases). V lost 0 bases and J 3 bases, leaving 13 bases between the germline ends. The germline CDR1 and CDR2 sequences are MNHEY and SVGAGI. The CDR3 sequence is 16 residues long. Here the CDR3 reads CASSYSTQGATDTQYF. In nucleotides, the CDR3 is TGTGCCAGCAGTTACTCGACACAGGGTGCAACAGATACGCAGTATTTT.

The chain is built from TRBV7-9 and TRBJ2-7; 7 bases are a match to TRBD2. This CDR3 spans 18 amino acids. V lost 5 bases, J lost 0 bases, and 16 bases stayed unmatched. CDR1 SEHNR and CDR2 FQNEAQ come from the germline V gene (reference sequence). The CDR3 DNA sequence: TGTGCCAGCAGCATCATTTTTGGGGCTAGCGGTAGCTCCTACGAGCAGTACTTC. It codes for CASSIIFGASGSSYEQYF.

The chain combines TRBV4-1 with TRBJ1-1; tentatively, D is TRBD1 (6 bases). This CDR3 contains 15 residues. V dropped 4 bases and J dropped 0 bases, with 12 bases sitting between them. CDR1 MGHRA and CDR2 YSYEKL come from the germline V gene. CDR3 residues: CASSRDRDMNTEAFF. The CDR3 DNA follows: TGCGCCAGCAGCCGGGACCGGGACATGAACACTGAAGCTTTCTTT.

The V gene is TRBV29-1, the J gene TRBJ1-3; TRBD1 aligns across 11 bases. This CDR3 has 17 amino acids. After removal of 6 bases from V and 0 bases from J, the junction contained 10 bases not matched to a gene. Per the germline V gene, CDR1 is SQVTM and CDR2 is ANQGSEA. CDR3 coding DNA: TGCAGCGTCCAGGGACAGGGGGAACTCCTCTCTGGAAACACCATATATTTT. Translating gives CSVQGQGELLSGNTIYF.

The chain couples TRBV5-1 to TRBJ2-1; 9 bases fit TRBD2. The length of the CDR3 is 16 residues. J was trimmed by 9 bases and V by 0 bases; bases with no gene match: 10. The germline CDR1 and CDR2 sequences are SGHRS and YFSETQ. CDR3 sequence (DNA): TGCGCCAGCAGCTTGGGAGCGCTAGCGGGATCCAGTGAGCAGTTCTTC. It translates to CASSLGALAGSSEQFF.

This sequence joins TRBV3-1 (or the pseudogene TRBV3-2) and TRBJ2-3, with TRBD2 matching 9 bases. With V trimmed by 4 bases and J by 2 bases, 4 bases remained unmatched. The CDR3 totals 15 residues. Looked up from germline, CDR1 is LGHDT and CDR2 is YNNKEL (reference sequence). This CDR3 is CASSLAGEVTDTQYF. The CDR3 DNA reads TGTGCCAGCAGCCTAGCGGGAGAAGTCACAGATACGCAGTATTTT.

The sample holds a few counts of this clone. V is TRBV5-5 and J is TRBJ2-2, with 8 bases lining up with TRBD1. The CDR3 sequence is 16 residues long. V lost 2 bases and J lost 3; bases outside the gene matches: 6. The germline V gene has CDR1 SGHKS and CDR2 YYEKEE (reference sequence). CDR3 nucleotides: TGTGCCAGCAGCTTTGGCCGACAGGGGTACACCGGGGAGCTGTTTTTT. Translated: CASSFGRQGYTGELFF.

This clone was observed a single time. The chain uses TRBV27 and TRBJ2-7; 8 bases are shared with TRBD2. V gave up 1 base and J gave up 3 bases; unmatched junction bases: 5. The V gene's germline CDR1 is MNHEY and CDR2 SMNVEV (reference sequence). This CDR3 has 15 amino acids. CDR3: CASSLYPAGDYEQYF. CDR3 nucleotide sequence: TGTGCCAGCAGTTTATATCCAGCGGGAGACTACGAGCAGTACTTC.

CDR3 sequence: CASEYRLNQPQHF. The CDR3 DNA reads TGTGCCAGCGAATACAGGCTCAATCAGCCCCAGCATTTT. The rearrangement uses TRBV25-1 and TRBJ1-5; maybe TRBD1 (5 bases). The germline gives CDR1 MGHDK, CDR2 SYGVNS. The CDR3 spans 13 residues. The V and J ends lost 8 bases and 3 bases respectively, with 11 bases between them.

The genes are TRBV28 and TRBJ1-5, with D possibly matching TRBD1 (6 bases). Trimming shortened V by 6 bases and J by 3 bases, and 18 bases separated the two germline ends. This CDR3 spans 16 amino acids. CDR1 and CDR2 (germline): MDHEN, SYDVKM. The CDR3: CASSPYRTVSNQPQHF. For the CDR3, the DNA is TGTGCCAGCAGCCCCTATCGGACAGTCTCCAATCAGCCCCAGCATTTT. Drawing the rest from reference TRBV28 and TRBJ1-5, the complete variable domain is DVKVTQSSRYLVKRTGEKVFLECVQDMDHENMFWYRQDPGLGLRLIYFSYDVKMKEKGDIPEGYSVSREKKERFSLILESASTNQTSMYLCASSPYRTVSNQPQHFGDGTRLSIL.

The chain is built from TRBV7-2 and TRBJ1-4; D remains ambiguous. The V and J ends lost 4 bases and 0 bases respectively, with 9 bases between them. The CDR3 runs to 15 residues. Germline V gives CDR1 SGHTA, CDR2 FQGNSA. The CDR3 spells CASSSRGATNEKLFF. The CDR3 bases are TGTGCCAGCAGCTCGCGGGGTGCAACTAATGAAAAACTGTTTTTT.